This T cell receptor (beta chain) was profiled in a study of Ad26.COV2.S vaccination and SARS-CoV-2 variants. In its sample, this clone was seen a few times. Germline V gives CDR1 SEHNR, CDR2 FQNEAQ (reference sequence). Germline trimming cut 5 bases from V and 6 bases from J; bases unmatched to any gene: 3. The CDR3 runs to 12 residues. Produced via immunoSEQ multiplex PCR; TCRdb's table is partial and in-frame only. The sample yields approximately 250,000 clones, approximately 90% seen once. Treatment noted: approximately 18 received Ad26.COV2.S at low or high dose, single or two shots; about five received placebo; per-sample allocation not given. After the first vaccine or placebo injection, samples were drawn on day 63.

The rearrangement links TRBV7-9 to TRBJ1-1, with 7 bases lining up with TRBD1. Material: peripheral blood, obtained in a trial of Ad26.COV2.S vaccine versus placebo. This TCR was sampled from a person between 18 and 65 years old who received the Ad26.COV2.S COVID-19 vaccine or a placebo. CDR3 in amino acids: CASSRQGPEAFF. Here the CDR3 DNA reads TGTGCCAGCAGCCGACAGGGCCCTGAAGCTTTCTTT.